Included here is one TCR beta chain sequence, with context. The deep-level immunoSEQ assay was used. Assay: immunoSEQ multiplex PCR; the TCRdb copy retains only in-frame clones and omits some. The repertoire holds just over 2,000,000 clones, with approximately 95% as singletons. The sample comes from a study of shared clonotypes between healthy human individuals. In the study overall: Per-donor plates numbered three CD4 naive, three CD4 memory, two CD8 naive and one CD8 memory.

CD45RO negativity and positive selection for CCR7 defined naive CD8 cells, a population that excluded terminally differentiated effector memory CD45RA+ cells. The CDR3 runs 16 residues. Looked up from germline, CDR1 is MNHEY and CDR2 is SVGAGI. Losses at the gene ends were 0 bases for V and 0 bases for J; bases not matched to a gene: 1. What was sequenced was naive CD8+ T cells sorted from blood. J is TRBJ1-1 and V is TRBV6-5, with 10 bases identical to TRBD1. The sequence derives from a man aged 18 to 30 in good health. As DNA, the CDR3 is TGTGCCAGCAGTTACTCGACAGGGGGCCTGAACACTGAAGCTTTCTTT. Protein: CASSYSTGGLNTEAFF.